The subject of this entry is one TCR beta chain. The target antigen is unknown. The entry originates in a study of cytomegalovirus exposure and HLA in healthy donors. Turning to the study itself: When 398 donors were genotyped, 81% of them were found to fall in the Caucasian-associated ancestry cluster.

The primer mix had 60 Vbeta and 13 Jbeta primers. Sequencing was performed with immunoSEQ multiplex PCR; in TCRdb, only in-frame clones are kept and a portion is missing. The top ten hold under 2% of the sample, which has around 140,000 clones, roughly 73% seen once. With 4 bases clipped from V and 8 bases from J, the junction kept 10 bases outside the gene matches. Germline V gives CDR1 SGHRS, CDR2 YFSETQ. The CDR3 extends over 15 amino acids. General observations from the study: In a later analysis, about 17,000 TCR beta sequences were associated with HLA alleles at 0.05 false discovery rate. Judged likely to be a sequencing artifact was a cluster of highly shared sequence variants. Among the CMV-associated chains, a few were confirmed in vitro as specific for CMV antigens.

V usage is TRBV5-1 and J usage is TRBJ2-1; 9 bases match TRBD1. The clonotype originates from a female donor in good health and CMV-seronegative. The material sequenced was PBMCs. CDR3 amino acids: CASSQLGTGTDEQFF. Written as DNA, the CDR3 is TGCGCCAGCAGCCAGCTTGGGACAGGGACTGATGAGCAGTTCTTC.